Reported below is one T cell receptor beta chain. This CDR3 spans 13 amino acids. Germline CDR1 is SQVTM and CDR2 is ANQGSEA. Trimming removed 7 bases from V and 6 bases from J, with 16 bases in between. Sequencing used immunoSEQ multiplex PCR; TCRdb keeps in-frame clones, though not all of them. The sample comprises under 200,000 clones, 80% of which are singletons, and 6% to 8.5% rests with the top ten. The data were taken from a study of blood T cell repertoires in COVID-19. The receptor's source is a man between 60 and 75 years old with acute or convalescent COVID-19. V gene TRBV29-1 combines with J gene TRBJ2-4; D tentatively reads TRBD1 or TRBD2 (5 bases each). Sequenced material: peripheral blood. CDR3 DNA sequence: TGCAGCGGGGGCCGGGGAGAGGGAAACATTCAGTACTTC. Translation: CSGGRGEGNIQYF.